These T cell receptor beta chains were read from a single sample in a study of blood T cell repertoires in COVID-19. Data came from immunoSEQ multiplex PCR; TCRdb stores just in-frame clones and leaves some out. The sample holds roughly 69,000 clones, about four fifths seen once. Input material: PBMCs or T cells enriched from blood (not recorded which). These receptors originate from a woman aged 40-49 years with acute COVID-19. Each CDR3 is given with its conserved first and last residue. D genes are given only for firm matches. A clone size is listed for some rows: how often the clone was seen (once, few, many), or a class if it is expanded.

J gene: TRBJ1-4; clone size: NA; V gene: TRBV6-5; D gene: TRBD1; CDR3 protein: CASSYGQGQEKLFF; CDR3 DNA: TGTGCCAGCAGCTACGGACAGGGGCAAGAAAAACTGTTTTTT
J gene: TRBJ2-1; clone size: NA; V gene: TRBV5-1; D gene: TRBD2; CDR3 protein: CASSAGLAGRYNEQFF; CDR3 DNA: TGCGCCAGCAGCGCGGGACTAGCGGGACGATACAATGAGCAGTTCTTC
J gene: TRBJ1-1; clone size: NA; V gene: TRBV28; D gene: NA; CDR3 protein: CASSEHGPDTEAFF; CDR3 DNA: TGTGCCAGCAGTGAGCATGGGCCGGACACTGAAGCTTTCTTT
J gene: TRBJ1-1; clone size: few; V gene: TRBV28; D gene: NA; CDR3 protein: CASSLPGAMNTEAFF; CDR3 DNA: TGTGCCAGCAGTTTGCCAGGGGCAATGAACACTGAAGCTTTCTTT
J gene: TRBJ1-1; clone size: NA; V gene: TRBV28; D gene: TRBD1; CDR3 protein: CASSPRTGGNTEAFF; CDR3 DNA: TGTGCCAGCAGTCCAAGGACAGGGGGCAACACTGAAGCTTTCTTT
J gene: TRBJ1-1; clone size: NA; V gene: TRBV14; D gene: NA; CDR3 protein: CASSQASQMNTEAFF; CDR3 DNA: TGTGCCAGCAGCCAAGCATCTCAGATGAACACTGAAGCTTTCTTT
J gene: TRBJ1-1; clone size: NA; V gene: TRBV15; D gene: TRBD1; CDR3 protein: CATSRDPQGAGTEAFF; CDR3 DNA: TGTGCCACCAGCAGAGACCCACAGGGGGCGGGCACTGAAGCTTTCTTT
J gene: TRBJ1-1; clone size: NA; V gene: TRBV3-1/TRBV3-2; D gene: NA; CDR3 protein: CASSQEVGGGINTEAFF; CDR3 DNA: TGTGCCAGCAGCCAAGAGGTGGGAGGGGGGATAAACACTGAAGCTTTCTTT
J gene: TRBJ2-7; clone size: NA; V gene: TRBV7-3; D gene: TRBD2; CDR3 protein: CASSLTPTSGEQYF; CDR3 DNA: TGTGCCAGCAGCTTAACGCCGACTAGCGGCGAGCAGTACTTC
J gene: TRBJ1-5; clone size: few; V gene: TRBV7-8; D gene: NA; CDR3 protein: CASSLGRQGNQPQHF; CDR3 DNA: TGTGCCAGCAGCTTAGGAAGACAGGGCAATCAGCCCCAGCATTTT
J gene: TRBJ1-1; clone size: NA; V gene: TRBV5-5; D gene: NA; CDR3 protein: CASSLAWQMNTEAFF; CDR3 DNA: TGTGCCAGCAGCTTGGCGTGGCAGATGAACACTGAAGCTTTCTTT
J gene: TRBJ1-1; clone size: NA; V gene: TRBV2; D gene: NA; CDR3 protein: CASSEVRTAEAFF; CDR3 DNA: TGTGCCAGCAGTGAAGTTAGGACAGCTGAAGCTTTCTTT
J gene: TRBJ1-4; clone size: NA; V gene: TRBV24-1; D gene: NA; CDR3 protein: CATSDSRAYEKLFF; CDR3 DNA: TGTGCCACCAGTGATTCGAGGGCGTACGAAAAACTGTTTTTT
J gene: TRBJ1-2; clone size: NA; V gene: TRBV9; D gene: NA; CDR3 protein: CASSVGWGPNYGYTF; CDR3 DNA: TGTGCCAGCAGCGTAGGGTGGGGGCCCAACTATGGCTACACCTTC
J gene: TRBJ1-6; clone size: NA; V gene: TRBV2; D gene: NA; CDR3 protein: CASTTLNSPLHF; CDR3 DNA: TGTGCCAGCACGACACTCAATTCACCCCTCCACTTT
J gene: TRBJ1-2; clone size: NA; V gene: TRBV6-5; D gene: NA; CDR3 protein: CAVRLGPPENYGYTF; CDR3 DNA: TGTGCCGTCCGTCTGGGGCCCCCCGAAAACTATGGCTACACCTTC
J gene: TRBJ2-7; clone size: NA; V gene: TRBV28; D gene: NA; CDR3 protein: CASSFGLYEQYF; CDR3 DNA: TGTGCCAGCAGTTTCGGGTTGTACGAGCAGTACTTC
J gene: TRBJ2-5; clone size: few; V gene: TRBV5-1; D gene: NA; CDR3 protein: CASSLEGAGTQYF; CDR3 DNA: TGCGCCAGCAGCTTGGAAGGGGCCGGGACCCAGTACTTC
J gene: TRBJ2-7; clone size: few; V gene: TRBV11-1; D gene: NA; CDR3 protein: CASSPRSLASQYF; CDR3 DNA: TGTGCCAGCAGCCCCAGAAGTCTAGCGTCGCAGTACTTC
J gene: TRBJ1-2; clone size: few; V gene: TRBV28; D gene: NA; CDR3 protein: CASSLSPEYGYTF; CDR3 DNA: TGTGCCAGCAGTTTAAGCCCGGAGTATGGCTACACCTTC
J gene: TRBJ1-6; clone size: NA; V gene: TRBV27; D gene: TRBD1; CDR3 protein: CASSHDRAESPLHF; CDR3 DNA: TGTGCCAGCAGCCATGACAGGGCTGAATCACCCCTCCACTTT
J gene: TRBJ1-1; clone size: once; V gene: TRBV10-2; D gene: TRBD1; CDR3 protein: CASSESRGVGDTEAFF; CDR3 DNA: TGCGCCAGCAGTGAGTCCAGGGGGGTAGGGGACACTGAAGCTTTCTTT
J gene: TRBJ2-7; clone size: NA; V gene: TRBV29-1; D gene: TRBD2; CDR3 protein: CSVVDTSEYEQYF; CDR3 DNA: TGCAGCGTTGTGGACACTAGCGAATACGAGCAGTACTTC
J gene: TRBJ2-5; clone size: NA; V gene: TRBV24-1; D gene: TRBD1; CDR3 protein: CATSDSDRGYKETQYF; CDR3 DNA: TGTGCCACCAGTGATTCGGACAGGGGCTACAAAGAGACCCAGTACTTC
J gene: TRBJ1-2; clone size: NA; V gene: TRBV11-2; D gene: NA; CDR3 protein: CASSQQGLDGYTF; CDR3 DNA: TGTGCCAGCAGCCAGCAGGGGTTGGATGGCTACACCTTC
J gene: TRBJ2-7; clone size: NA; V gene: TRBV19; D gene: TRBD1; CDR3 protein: CASSSPRTGLTHEQYF; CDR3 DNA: TGTGCCAGTAGTTCCCCTAGGACAGGGCTAACCCACGAGCAGTACTTC
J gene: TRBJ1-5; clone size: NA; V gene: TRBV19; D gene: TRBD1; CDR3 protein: CASSIGQGVSNQPQHF; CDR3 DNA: TGTGCCAGTAGTATAGGCCAGGGGGTGAGCAATCAGCCCCAGCATTTT
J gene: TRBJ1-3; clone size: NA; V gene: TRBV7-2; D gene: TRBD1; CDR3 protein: CASSLDRERNTIYF; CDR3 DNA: TGTGCCAGCAGCCTCGACAGGGAGAGAAACACCATATATTTT
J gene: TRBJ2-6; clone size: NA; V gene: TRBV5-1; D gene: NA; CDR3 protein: CASSLGGRGANVLTF; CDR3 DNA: TGCGCCAGCAGCTTGGGCGGGCGCGGGGCCAACGTCCTGACTTTC
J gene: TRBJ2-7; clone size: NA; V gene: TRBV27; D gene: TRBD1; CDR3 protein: CASSPRGQNTYEQYF; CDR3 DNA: TGTGCCAGCAGCCCTCGGGGACAGAACACCTACGAGCAGTACTTC
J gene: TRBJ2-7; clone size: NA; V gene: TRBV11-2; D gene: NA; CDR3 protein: CASSLRDKLVGEQYF; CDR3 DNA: TGTGCCAGCAGCTTACGGGACAAACTCGTGGGTGAGCAGTACTTC
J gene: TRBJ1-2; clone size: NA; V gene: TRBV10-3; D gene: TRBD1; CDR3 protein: CAIRQGSGYGYTF; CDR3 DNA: TGTGCCATCCGACAGGGGAGTGGGTATGGCTACACCTTC
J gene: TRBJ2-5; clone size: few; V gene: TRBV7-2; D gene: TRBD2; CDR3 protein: CASSLSAGAEETQYF; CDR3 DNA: TGTGCCAGCAGCTTATCTGCGGGAGCGGAAGAGACCCAGTACTTC
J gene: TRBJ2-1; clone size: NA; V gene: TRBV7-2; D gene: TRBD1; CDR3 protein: CASSRDRVREQFF; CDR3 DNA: TGTGCCAGCAGCAGGGACAGGGTGCGGGAGCAGTTCTTC
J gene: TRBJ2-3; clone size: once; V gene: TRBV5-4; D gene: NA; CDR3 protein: CASSSAATDTQYF; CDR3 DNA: TGTGCCAGCAGCTCCGCGGCCACAGATACGCAGTATTTT
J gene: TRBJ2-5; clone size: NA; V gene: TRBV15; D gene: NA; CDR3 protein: CATSQARGAGTQETQYF; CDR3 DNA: TGTGCCACCAGTCAGGCGCGGGGAGCCGGAACCCAAGAGACCCAGTACTTC
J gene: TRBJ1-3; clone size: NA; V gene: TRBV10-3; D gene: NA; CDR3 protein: CAISGTLSISSGNTIYF; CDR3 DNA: TGTGCCATCAGTGGGACACTTAGTATAAGCTCTGGAAACACCATATATTTT
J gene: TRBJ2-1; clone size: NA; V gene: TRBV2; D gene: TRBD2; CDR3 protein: CASVAGRSYNEQFF; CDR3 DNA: TGTGCCAGCGTAGCGGGTCGCTCCTACAATGAGCAGTTCTTC
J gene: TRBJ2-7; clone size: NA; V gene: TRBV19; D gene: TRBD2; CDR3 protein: CASSISSGGSYEQYF; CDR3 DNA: TGTGCCAGTAGTATCAGTAGCGGGGGGTCCTACGAGCAGTACTTC
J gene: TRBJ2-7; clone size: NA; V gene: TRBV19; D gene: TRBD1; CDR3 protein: CASSISGQGPYEQYF; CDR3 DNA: TGTGCCAGTAGTATAAGTGGACAGGGACCCTACGAGCAGTACTTC
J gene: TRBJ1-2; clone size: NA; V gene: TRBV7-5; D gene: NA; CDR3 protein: CARSLEELLSNYGYTF; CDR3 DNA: TGTGCCAGAAGCTTAGAAGAGCTCCTCTCTAACTATGGCTACACCTTC
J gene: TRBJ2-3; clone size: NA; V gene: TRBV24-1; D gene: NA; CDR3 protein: CATSVRGMEVDTQYF; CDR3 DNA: TGTGCCACCAGTGTCAGGGGTATGGAGGTGGATACGCAGTATTTT